This T cell receptor beta chain was obtained from a study of cytomegalovirus exposure and HLA in healthy donors (dated by TCRdb to the late 2010s). As for the study more broadly: According to an earlier analysis of 450 to 650 of the donors, about 179 million T cells yielded 117 million unique TCR beta sequences and 276 Gb of sequence data. The aim of the study was to test whether cataloging public T cell receptors could identify signatures of past pathogen exposure. The study profiled the T cell repertoires of 550 to 700 subjects by immunosequencing and related them to cytomegalovirus serostatus. Among the 398 genotyped donors, under 90% belonged to the genetic ancestry cluster associated with self-reported Caucasian donors. Both class I and class II loci were covered by HLA typing, at four-digit resolution. Donor age, sex, ethnicity and CMV serostatus were compiled alongside the repertoire data. Roughly 5 DR-DQ haplotypes were treated as single units for association and clustering because of strong linkage in the cohort. Genome-wide SNP genotypes for about 65% of the roughly 700 donors were used in a later genetic analysis, which treated that subset as a discovery cohort. The study combined high-throughput TCR immunosequencing, statistical association of individual TCRs with disease status, and machine learning to predict cytomegalovirus infection status. In a later analysis, previously published TCR beta repertoires from several hundred donors were re-analyzed and high-resolution HLA genotyping was added so that TCR occurrence patterns could be studied. The number of typed donors differed by locus: about 629-640 for A, B, C, DRB1 and DQB1; some 500 for DQA1; roughly 600 for DPA1; and some 450 for DPB1. Every repertoire in the discovery cohort had been generated on one and the same sequencing platform. Among several hundred genotyped donors of the cohort, an average of approximately 220,000 unique TCR beta nucleotide sequences was sequenced per donor, of which roughly 18% were non-productive. To decide whether each TCR beta V gene segment behaved as functional or pseudogenic, an earlier analysis of 587 of the donors relied on high-throughput TCR beta sequencing. Along with the roughly 710-subject first cohort, a separate validation cohort of 120 different subjects was used. Rather than drawing on any new phenotypic data, the later analysis identified candidate immune exposures from TCR beta sequences and the way those sequences occurred across donors. An early release covering roughly 640 HLA-typed donors comprised about 300 gigabases of sequencing data and roughly 85 million unique TCR sequences. On the study overall, not on this receptor specifically: A total of 150 or so TCR beta chains were listed by the study as associated with cytomegalovirus. The sequencing pipeline was judged likely to have produced a cluster of highly shared sequence variants as a technical artifact. A further reported finding was that TCR beta sequences accurately predicted the HLA-A and HLA-B alleles for most subjects in the first cohort. Linkage disequilibrium might explain the correlated functional status among segregating V segments, but an unknown experimental factor could not be excluded. In a later analysis, the rate of TCR association differed among HLA loci, with DRB1 alleles having the most associated TCRs and HLA-C alleles having the fewest. The cohort was sequenced for TCR beta chains only, and without alpha or paired-chain data the features that could be detected were limited. In vitro tests confirmed that a few of the cytomegalovirus-associated TCR beta chains recognize cytomegalovirus antigens. Most CMV-associated TCR beta chains appeared to be HLA-restricted in a later analysis, and the HLA associations seemed to be driven largely by CMV exposure. It was suggested by the authors that the approach could potentially be generalized to other disease states and immunological phenotypes. A later analysis reported that several top co-occurrence clusters appeared linked to parvovirus B19, influenza, CMV and Epstein-Barr virus. Some IMGT-functional V segments, including TRBV6-2 and TRBV6-3, could not be distinguished by the 87-base-pair reads and were therefore excluded. In a later genetic analysis, a missense DCLRE1C variant was associated with V-gene and J-gene trimming of TCR beta chains, and the association was replicated in an independent cohort. While some public TCRs were present in many individuals, most TCR sequences turned up only very rarely across donors. In a later genetic analysis, fewer N-insertions in productive TCRs were reported among donors in an Asian-associated ancestry cluster than the roughly 640-donor mean. An earlier analysis of approximately 590 of the donors showed that most TCR beta V segments appeared in productive rearrangements either about 87% or about 30% of the time, which broadly matched IMGT annotations. The presence/absence analyses assumed that sequencing depth was roughly uniform across donors, and that assumption may not be true. In a later analysis, HLA-associated TCR beta chains were found to be more clonally expanded and to have lower generation probabilities than equally common non-associated chains. Strong co-occurrence of HLA alleles, especially DR and DQ, made assigning TCR associations to individual alleles difficult. The earlier analysis of some 540 of the donors excluded around 17 rarely observed V segments, including chromosome 9 orphons, because counts were too low. Specific HLA alleles were associated with 15,000 to 20,000 TCR beta sequences at a false discovery rate of 0.05 in a later analysis. Because some donors lacked HLA typing at each locus, the association tests relied only on the typed subset. Cytomegalovirus status was reported to be diagnosed by the classifier with high specificity and sensitivity in both the original and validation cohorts. Immune exposure information for the cohort was limited to CMV serostatus.

This clone was seen once. It has no known antigen specificity. Base-call qualities are not available, and no considerably larger clone is one nucleotide away. Library construction relied on the immunoSEQ multiplex PCR assay. For the multiplex PCR, a mixture combining 60 forward primers for TCR Vbeta segments and 13 reverse primers for TCR Jbeta segments was used. The CDR3 region of rearranged TCR beta genes was amplified from genomic DNA by a multiplex PCR assay. The amplified TCR beta libraries were sequenced on the Illumina HiSeq System as 87-base-pair reads. The original methods were these. Across the 670 or so repertoires, a later analysis counted 75 million to 90 million unique TCR beta chains, 8.5 million to 12 million of which were shared by at least two donors. A nearest-neighbor algorithm error-corrected the raw reads and collapsed the reads into unique sequences, merging closely related sequences to remove PCR and sequencing errors. Alignment of CDR3 sequences to IMGT reference sequences was used to assign V, D and J gene segments. Each retained sequence needed at least a six-nucleotide match to both a V gene segment and a J gene segment. Rearrangements were called productive when the CDR3 lacked stop codons and stayed in frame with V and J; all others were non-productive. CDR3 was defined by IMGT convention, running from the second conserved V-encoded cysteine to the conserved J-encoded phenylalanine. The earlier analysis of around 640 of the donors excluded sequences that lacked an unambiguous match to a single V gene segment. In an earlier analysis of around 590 of the donors, a V segment was called functional when productive rearrangements were above 56.7%, and segregating when the standard deviation between donors exceeded 5%. A statistical classification framework was built to diagnose cytomegalovirus status from the catalog of TCR beta chain sequences. In a later analysis, V and J genes were assigned by comparing TCR nucleotide sequences against IMGT/GENE-DB human TR gene sequences. The TCRdist pipeline was used in a later analysis to assign CDR3 sequences and most-parsimonious VDJ recombination scenarios. In a later analysis, each TCR beta chain was defined by its CDR3 amino acid sequence together with its V-gene family, and reads lacking a unique V-gene family were excluded. In a later analysis, 450 to 600 highly shared, low-generation-probability nucleotide sequences were removed to address suspected cross-contamination and a sequencing artifact. For each public chain, a later analysis derived a clonal expansion index from normalized ranks of inferred template counts within each repertoire. A later analysis computed generation probabilities with a VDJ recombination model fitted to out-of-frame rearrangements, and checked the results against IGoR. Hypergeometric tests were used in a later analysis to score TCR-TCR, TCR-HLA and TCR-CMV co-occurrence, with a repertoire-size bias correction applied to the TCR pairs. In a later analysis, false discovery rates were estimated by permuting HLA or CMV assignments 20 times. In a later analysis, co-occurring TCRs were grouped using DBSCAN, with TCRdist sequence similarity added in when clustering inside HLA-allele-positive subsets. Co-occurrence clustering excluded repertoires with fewer than 30,000 or more than 120,000 public chains, plus five with anomalous nucleotide sharing. Entries here come from immuneACCESS through TCRdb and include only in-frame sequences with V and J called. Some clones fail to appear in such tables; in the studies checked, an unresolved V gene covers under half of the shortfall, and the cause of the remainder is unknown. V and J calls and clone size are those listed in that table; D and trimming were worked out from the DNA. This sample is represented by 65,000 to 85,000 clones; around 76% of them were singletons. The ten top clones hold 9% to 14% of the sample.

A distance of 12 bases separates the germline ends of V and J, which lose 5 bases and 4 bases respectively. Taken from the germline V gene (reference sequence), the CDR1 and CDR2 loops are LNHNV and YYDKDF. Its CDR3 holds 13 amino acids, cysteine through phenylalanine. Here the CDR3 DNA is all that survives: 39 bases in frame from base 1. The cohort was made up of under 800 healthy bone marrow donors. At the time of sampling, every cohort member was nominally healthy, though immune exposures that went unrecorded were likely present. The donor was CMV seropositive and was included in the group of 270 or so seropositive cohort members. A peripheral blood sample was collected from each donor, and TCR beta sequencing was performed on peripheral blood mononuclear cells. Genomic DNA extraction from the blood cell samples was performed with the Qiagen DNeasy Blood Extraction Kit.

The rearrangement joined TRBV15 to TRBJ2-7, with a tentative D gene TRBD2 over 6 matching bases. This clonotype was sampled from a male donor in good health and CMV-seropositive. The sequencing input was PBMCs. The CDR3 reads CATSGDFGYEQYF. The nucleotides read TGTGCCACCAGCGGGGACTTCGGTTACGAGCAGTACTTC.